The rows below give T cell receptor beta chains drawn from one sample of a study of shared clonotypes between healthy human individuals. Libraries were prepared by immunoSEQ multiplex PCR; TCRdb keeps only in-frame clonotypes and omits some of them. The table includes over a million clones, around 97% detected once. The sample consisted of naive CD4+ T cells sorted from blood. These receptors were obtained from a man between 25 and 39 years old in good health. CDR3s include the opening cysteine and the closing phenylalanine or tryptophan. A D gene is named only where the DNA matches it firmly.

. | 15 | TRBV6-5 | CASSYSRVQQETQYF
TRBD1 | 15 | TRBV2 | CASLQTGGTYNEQFF
TRBD1 | 14 | TRBV7-2 | CASSSDRGNYGYTF
. | 15 | TRBV10-1 | CASSEVVGKSYEQYF
TRBD1 | 16 | TRBV5-6 | CASSFGDRVALYEQYF
TRBD1 | 20 | TRBV9 | CASSESPRTGRSLSNQPQHF
. | 14 | TRBV7-2 | CASSLDRTHYEQYF
TRBD1 | 19 | TRBV28 | CASRELRGQGLGSGNTIYF
. | 16 | TRBV5-1 | CASSPPLVAGDNEQFF
. | 14 | TRBV5-4 | CASSYKSGANVLTF
TRBD2 | 16 | TRBV2 | CASSRPLAGSPYEQYF
. | 15 | TRBV5-1 | CASSLDATSTDTQYF
. | 12 | TRBV2 | CASSASYYGYTF